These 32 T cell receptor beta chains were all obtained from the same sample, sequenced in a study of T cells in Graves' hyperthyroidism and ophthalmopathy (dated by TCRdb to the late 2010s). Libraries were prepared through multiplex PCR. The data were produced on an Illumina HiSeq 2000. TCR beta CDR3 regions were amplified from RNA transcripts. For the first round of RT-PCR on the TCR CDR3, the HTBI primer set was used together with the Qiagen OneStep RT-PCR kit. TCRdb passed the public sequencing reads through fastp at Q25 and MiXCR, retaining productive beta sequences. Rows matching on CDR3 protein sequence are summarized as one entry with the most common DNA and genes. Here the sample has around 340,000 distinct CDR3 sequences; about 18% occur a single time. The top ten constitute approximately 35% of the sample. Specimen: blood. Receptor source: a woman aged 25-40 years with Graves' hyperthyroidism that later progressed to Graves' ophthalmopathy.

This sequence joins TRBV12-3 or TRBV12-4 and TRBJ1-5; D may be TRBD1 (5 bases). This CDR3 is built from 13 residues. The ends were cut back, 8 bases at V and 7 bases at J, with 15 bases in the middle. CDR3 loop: CASGAGVGQPQHF. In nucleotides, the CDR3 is TGTGCCAGCGGGGCGGGGGTTGGCCAGCCCCAGCATTTT.

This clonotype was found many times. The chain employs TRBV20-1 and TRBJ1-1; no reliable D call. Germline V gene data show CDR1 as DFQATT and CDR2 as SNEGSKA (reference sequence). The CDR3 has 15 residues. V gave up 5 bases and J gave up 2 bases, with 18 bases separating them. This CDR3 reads CSASPDVRLNTEAFF. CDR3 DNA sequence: TGCAGTGCTTCTCCGGACGTACGTTTAAACACTGAAGCTTTCTTT.

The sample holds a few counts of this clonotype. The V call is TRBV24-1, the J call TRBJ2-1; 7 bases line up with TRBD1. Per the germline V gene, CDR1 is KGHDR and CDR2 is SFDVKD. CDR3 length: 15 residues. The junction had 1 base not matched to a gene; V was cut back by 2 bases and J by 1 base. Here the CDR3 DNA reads TGTGCCACCAGTGATTCAGGGGGATCCTACAATGAGCAGTTCTTC. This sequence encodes CATSDSGGSYNEQFF.

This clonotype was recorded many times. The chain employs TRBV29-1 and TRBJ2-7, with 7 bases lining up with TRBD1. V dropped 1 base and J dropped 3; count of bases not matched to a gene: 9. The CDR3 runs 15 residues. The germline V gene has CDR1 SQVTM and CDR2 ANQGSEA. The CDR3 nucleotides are TGCAGCGTTGAAGGGTTATCCGGGACAGACTACGAGCAGTACTTC. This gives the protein CSVEGLSGTDYEQYF.

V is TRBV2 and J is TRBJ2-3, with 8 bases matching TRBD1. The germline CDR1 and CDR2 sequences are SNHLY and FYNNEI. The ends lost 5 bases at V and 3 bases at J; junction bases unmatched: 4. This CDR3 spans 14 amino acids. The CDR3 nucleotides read TGTGCCAGCAGTCGGGGACAGGCAACAGATACGCAGTATTTT. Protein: CASSRGQATDTQYF.

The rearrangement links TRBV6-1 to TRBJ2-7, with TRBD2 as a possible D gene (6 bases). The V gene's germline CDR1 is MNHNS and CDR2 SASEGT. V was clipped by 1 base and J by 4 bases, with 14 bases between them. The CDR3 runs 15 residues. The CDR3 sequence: CASSEVGTVSYEQYF. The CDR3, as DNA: TGTGCCAGCAGTGAAGTGGGGACTGTTTCATACGAGCAGTACTTC.

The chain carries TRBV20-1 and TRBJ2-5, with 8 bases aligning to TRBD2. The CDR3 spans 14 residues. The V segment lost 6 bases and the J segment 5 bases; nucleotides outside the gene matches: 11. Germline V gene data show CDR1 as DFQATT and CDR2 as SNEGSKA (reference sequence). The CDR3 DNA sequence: TGCAGTGCCCCACGGGGGGGGGCCGTCGAGACCCAGTACTTC. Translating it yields CSAPRGGAVETQYF.

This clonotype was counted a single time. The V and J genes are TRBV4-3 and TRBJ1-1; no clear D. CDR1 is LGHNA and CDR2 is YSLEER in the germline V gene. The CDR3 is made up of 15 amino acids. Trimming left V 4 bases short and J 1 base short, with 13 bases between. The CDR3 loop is CASSPVQAANTEAFF. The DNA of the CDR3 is TGCGCCAGCAGCCCAGTCCAGGCGGCGAACACTGAAGCTTTCTTT.

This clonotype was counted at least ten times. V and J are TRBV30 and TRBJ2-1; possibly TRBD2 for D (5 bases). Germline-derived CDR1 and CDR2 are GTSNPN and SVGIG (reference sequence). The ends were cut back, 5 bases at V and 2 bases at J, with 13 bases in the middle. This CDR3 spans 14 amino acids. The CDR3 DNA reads TGTGCCTGGGGGCAGGACTTGACCTACAATGAGCAGTTCTTC. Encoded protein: CAWGQDLTYNEQFF. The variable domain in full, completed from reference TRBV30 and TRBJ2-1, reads SQTIHQWPATLVQPVGSPLSLECTVEGTSNPNLYWYRQAAGRGLQLLFYSVGIGQISSEVPQNLSASRPQDRQFILSSKKLLLSDSGFYLCAWGQDLTYNEQFFGPGTRLTVL.

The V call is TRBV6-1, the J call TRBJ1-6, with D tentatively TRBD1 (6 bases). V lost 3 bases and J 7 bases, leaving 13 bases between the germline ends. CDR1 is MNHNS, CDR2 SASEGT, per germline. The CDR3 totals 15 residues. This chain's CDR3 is CASSEGGGGNSPLHF. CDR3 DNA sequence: TGTGCCAGCAGTGAGGGGGGCGGGGGGAATTCACCCCTCCACTTT.

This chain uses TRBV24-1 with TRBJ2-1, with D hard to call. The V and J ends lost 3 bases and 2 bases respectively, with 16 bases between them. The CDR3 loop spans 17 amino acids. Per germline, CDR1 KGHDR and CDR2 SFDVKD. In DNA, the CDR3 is TGTGCCACCAGTGATGGCGAACTTCGTCAGACCTACAATGAGCAGTTCTTC. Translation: CATSDGELRQTYNEQFF.

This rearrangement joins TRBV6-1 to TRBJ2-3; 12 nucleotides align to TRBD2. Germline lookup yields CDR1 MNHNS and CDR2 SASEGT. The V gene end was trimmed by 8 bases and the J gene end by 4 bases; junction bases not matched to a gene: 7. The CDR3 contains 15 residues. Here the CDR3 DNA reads TGTGCCAGCGGACGGCTAGCGGGGGGGCCAGATACGCAGTATTTT. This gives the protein CASGRLAGGPDTQYF.

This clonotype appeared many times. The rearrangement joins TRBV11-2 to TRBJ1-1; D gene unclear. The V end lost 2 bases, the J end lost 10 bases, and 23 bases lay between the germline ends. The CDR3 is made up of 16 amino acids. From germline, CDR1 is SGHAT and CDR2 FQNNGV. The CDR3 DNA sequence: TGTGCCAGCAGCTTAACTTTAAACTCGGGCCCGCCGGGAGCTTTCTTT. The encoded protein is CASSLTLNSGPPGAFF. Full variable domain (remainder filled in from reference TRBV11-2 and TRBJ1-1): EAGVAQSPRYKIIEKRQSVAFWCNPISGHATLYWYQQILGQGPKLLIQFQNNGVVDDSQLPKDRFSAERLKGVDSTLKIQPAKLEDSAVYLCASSLTLNSGPPGAFFGQGTRLTVV.

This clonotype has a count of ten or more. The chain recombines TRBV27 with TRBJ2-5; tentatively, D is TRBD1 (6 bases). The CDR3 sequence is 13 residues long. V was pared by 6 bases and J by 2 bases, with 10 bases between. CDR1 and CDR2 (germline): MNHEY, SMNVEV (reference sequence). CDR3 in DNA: TGTGCCAGCAGACTGGACAGACAAGAGACCCAGTACTTC. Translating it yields CASRLDRQETQYF.

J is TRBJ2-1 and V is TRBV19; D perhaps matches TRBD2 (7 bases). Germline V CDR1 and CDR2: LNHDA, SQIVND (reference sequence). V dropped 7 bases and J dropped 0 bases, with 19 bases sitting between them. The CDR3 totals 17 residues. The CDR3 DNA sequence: TGTGCCAGTACCCGAGTGGGGGGGGCTGGCTCCTACAATGAGCAGTTCTTC. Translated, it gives CASTRVGGAGSYNEQFF.

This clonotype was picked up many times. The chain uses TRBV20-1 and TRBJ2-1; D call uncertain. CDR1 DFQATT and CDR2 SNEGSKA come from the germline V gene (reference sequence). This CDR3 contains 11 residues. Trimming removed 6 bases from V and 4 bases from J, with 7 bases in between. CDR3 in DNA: TGCAGTGCCGAACGGTACAATGAGCAGTTCTTC. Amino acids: CSAERYNEQFF.

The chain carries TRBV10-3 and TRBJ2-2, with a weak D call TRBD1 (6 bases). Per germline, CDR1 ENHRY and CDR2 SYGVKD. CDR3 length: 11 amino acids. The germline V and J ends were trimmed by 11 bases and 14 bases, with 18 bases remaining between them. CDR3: CASSPGGPLFF. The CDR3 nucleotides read TGTGCCTCGTCCCCTGGGGGCCCCCTGTTTTTT.

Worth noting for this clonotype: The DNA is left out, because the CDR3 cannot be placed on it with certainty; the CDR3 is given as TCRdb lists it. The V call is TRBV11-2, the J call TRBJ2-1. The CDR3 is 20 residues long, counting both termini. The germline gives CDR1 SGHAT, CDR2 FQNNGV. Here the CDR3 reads CASSFYICSALRRTYNEQFF.

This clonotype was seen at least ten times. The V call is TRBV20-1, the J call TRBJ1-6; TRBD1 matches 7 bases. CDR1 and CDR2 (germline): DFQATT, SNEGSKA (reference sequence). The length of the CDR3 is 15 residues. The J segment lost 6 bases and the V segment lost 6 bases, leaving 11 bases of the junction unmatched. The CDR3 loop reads CSATEEGALNSPLHF. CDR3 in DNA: TGCAGTGCCACCGAGGAGGGGGCCCTTAATTCACCCCTCCACTTT.

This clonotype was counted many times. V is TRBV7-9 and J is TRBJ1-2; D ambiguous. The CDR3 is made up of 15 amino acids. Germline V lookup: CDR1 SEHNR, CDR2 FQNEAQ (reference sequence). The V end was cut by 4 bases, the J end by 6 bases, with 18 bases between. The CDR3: CASSSYSGAVDGYTF. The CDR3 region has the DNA TGTGCCAGCAGCTCCTACTCAGGTGCCGTCGATGGCTACACCTTC.

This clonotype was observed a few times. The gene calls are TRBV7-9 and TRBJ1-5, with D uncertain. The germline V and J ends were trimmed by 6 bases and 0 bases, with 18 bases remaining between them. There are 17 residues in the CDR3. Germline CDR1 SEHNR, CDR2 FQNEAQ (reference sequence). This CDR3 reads CASSTYPRGHSNQPQHF. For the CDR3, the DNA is TGTGCCAGCAGTACCTACCCGCGGGGTCATAGCAATCAGCCCCAGCATTTT. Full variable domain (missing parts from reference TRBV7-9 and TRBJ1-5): DTGVSQNPRHKITKRGQNVTFRCDPISEHNRLYWYRQTLGQGPEFLTYFQNEAQLEKSRLLSDRFSAERPKGSFSTLEIQRTEQGDSAMYLCASSTYPRGHSNQPQHFGDGTRLSIL.

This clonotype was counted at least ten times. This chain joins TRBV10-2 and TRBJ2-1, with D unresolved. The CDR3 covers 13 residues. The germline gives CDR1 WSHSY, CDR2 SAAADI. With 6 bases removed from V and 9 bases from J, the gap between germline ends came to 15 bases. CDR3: CASRHFQATEQFF. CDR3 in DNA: TGCGCCAGCAGACACTTCCAGGCGACTGAGCAGTTCTTC.

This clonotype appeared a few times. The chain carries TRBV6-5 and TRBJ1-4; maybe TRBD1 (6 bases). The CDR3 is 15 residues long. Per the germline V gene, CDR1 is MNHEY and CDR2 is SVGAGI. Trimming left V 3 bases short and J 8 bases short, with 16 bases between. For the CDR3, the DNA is TGTGCCAGCAGTTATCAGAACAGGGTCCGCGAAAAACTGTTTTTT. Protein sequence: CASSYQNRVREKLFF.

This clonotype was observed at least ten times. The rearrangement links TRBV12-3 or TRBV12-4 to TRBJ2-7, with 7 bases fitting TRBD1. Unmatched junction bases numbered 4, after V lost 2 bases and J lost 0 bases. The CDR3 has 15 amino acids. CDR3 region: CASSLYGDSSYEQYF. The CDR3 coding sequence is TGTGCCAGCAGTTTATACGGGGACAGCTCCTACGAGCAGTACTTC.

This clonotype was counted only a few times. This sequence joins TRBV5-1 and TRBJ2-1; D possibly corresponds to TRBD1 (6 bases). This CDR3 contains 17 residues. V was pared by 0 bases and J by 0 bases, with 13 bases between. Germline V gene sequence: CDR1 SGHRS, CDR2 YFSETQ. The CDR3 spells CASSLGPGQLSYNEQFF. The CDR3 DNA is TGCGCCAGCAGCTTGGGTCCCGGACAGCTCTCCTACAATGAGCAGTTCTTC.

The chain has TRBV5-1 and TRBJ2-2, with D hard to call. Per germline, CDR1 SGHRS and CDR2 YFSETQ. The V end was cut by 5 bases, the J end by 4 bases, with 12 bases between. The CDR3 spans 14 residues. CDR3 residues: CASRKVVGTGELFF. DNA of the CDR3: TGCGCCAGCAGAAAGGTTGTGGGCACCGGGGAGCTGTTTTTT.

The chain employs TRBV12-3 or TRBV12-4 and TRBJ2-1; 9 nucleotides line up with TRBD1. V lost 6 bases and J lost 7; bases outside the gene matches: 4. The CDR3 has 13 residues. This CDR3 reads CASSEGQGNEQFF. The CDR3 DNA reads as TGTGCCAGCAGCGAGGGACAGGGTAATGAGCAGTTCTTC.

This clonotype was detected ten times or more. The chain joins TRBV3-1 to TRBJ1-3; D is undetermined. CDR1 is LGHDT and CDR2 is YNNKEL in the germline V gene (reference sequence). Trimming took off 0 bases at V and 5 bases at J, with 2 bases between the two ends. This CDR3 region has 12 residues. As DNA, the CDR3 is TGTGCCAGCAGCCAAGAAAGAAACACCATATATTTT. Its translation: CASSQERNTIYF.

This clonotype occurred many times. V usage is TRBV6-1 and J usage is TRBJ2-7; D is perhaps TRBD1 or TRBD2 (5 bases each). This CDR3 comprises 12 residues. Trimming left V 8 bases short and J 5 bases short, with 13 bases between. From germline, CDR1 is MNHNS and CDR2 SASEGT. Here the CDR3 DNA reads TGTGCCAGCGGAGCAGGGAGAAACGAGCAGTACTTC. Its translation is CASGAGRNEQYF.

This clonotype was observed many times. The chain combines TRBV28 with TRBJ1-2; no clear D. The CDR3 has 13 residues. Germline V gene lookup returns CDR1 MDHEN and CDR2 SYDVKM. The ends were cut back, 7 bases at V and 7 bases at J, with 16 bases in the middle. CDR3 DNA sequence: TGTGCCAGCATCTCTTTTAAGTTCCGTGGCTACACCTTC. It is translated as CASISFKFRGYTF.

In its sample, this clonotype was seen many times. CDR3 in DNA: TGTGCCAGCAGTTCACCCGGGACAGGTCTGGCGACCCAGTACTTC. This translates into CASSSPGTGLATQYF. The V and J genes are TRBV28 and TRBJ2-5, with 8 bases aligning to TRBD1. Trimming cost V 4 bases and J 7 bases; bases outside gene matches: 11. Germline V lookup: CDR1 MDHEN, CDR2 SYDVKM. The CDR3 is made up of 15 amino acids.

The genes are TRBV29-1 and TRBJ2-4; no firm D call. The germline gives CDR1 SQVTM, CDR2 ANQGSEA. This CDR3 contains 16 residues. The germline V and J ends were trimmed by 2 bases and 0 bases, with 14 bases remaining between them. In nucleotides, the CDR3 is TGCAGCGTTGAAAGCCGGGCATACCTAGCCAAAAACATTCAGTACTTC. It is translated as CSVESRAYLAKNIQYF.